The 21 T cell receptor beta chains below were found in one sample sequenced in a study of T-cell reconstitution after alpha-beta-depleted transplantation in children. This sample's TCRbeta library carried unique molecular identifier barcodes. TCRdb independently ran MiXCR on the PCR reads; one entry per CDR3 protein. The sample holds approximately 390,000 distinct CDR3 sequences, 11% seen once. The sample consisted of PBMCs from the stem cell graft donor, taken from the stem cell graft. The receptors shown here come from a human donor who donated a stem cell graft to a child with acute myeloid leukemia.

This clonotype was recorded a few times. This chain uses TRBV25-1 with TRBJ2-3, with a possible D match to TRBD2 (6 bases). V was trimmed by 4 bases and J by 4 bases, leaving 21 bases between them. The length of the CDR3 is 17 residues. Germline CDR1 reads MGHDK; CDR2 reads SYGVNS. CDR3 sequence: CASSGPPKREYADTQYF. The CDR3 nucleotides are TGTGCCAGCAGTGGCCCCCCTAAACGGGAGTACGCAGATACGCAGTATTTT.

The sample holds a few counts of this clonotype. The CDR3 reads CASSFRVPGSNTGELFF. CDR3 DNA: TGCGCCAGCAGCTTTCGGGTCCCAGGGTCGAACACCGGGGAGCTGTTTTTT. V and J are TRBV5-1 and TRBJ2-2; perhaps TRBD1 as D (5 bases). The CDR3 loop spans 17 amino acids. Trimming cost V 2 bases and J 0 bases, with 14 bases left between them. The germline CDR1 and CDR2 sequences are SGHRS and YFSETQ.

This clonotype was recorded a few times. The chain links TRBV7-4 to TRBJ2-3; D may be TRBD1 or TRBD2 (5 bases each). The CDR3 length is 16 residues. Per germline, CDR1 SGHVT and CDR2 SQSDAQ. V lost 6 bases and J lost 5, with 21 bases in between. CDR3 loop: CASRIKGLAWEDTQYF. The CDR3 DNA is TGTGCCAGCAGGATTAAGGGGTTAGCGTGGGAAGATACGCAGTATTTT. Full variable domain (missing parts from reference TRBV7-4 and TRBJ2-3): GAGVSQSPRYKVAKRGRDVALRCDSISGHVTLYWYRQTLGQGSEVLTYSQSDAQRDKSGRPSGRFSAERPERSVSTLKIQRTEQGDSAVYLCASRIKGLAWEDTQYFGPGTRLTVL.

In its sample, this clonotype was seen many times. V gene TRBV7-3 combines with J gene TRBJ2-2; TRBD1 matches at 8 bases. Germline CDR1 and CDR2: SGHTA and FQGTGA. J was trimmed by 5 bases and V by 5 bases; bases with no gene match: 7. This CDR3 comprises 15 residues. The CDR3, as DNA: TGTGCCAGCAGCGTCCAGGGGGCGCAGACCGGGGAGCTGTTTTTT. Translation: CASSVQGAQTGELFF.

This clonotype has more than one count but fewer than ten. Germline is not matched at one junction end, which may reflect a read error. The chain employs TRBV7-2 and TRBJ1-2; D perhaps matches TRBD1 (6 bases). Germline V gene sequence: CDR1 SGHTA, CDR2 FQGNSA. This CDR3 contains 12 residues. CDR3 sequence: CASSSYLDRPGF. CDR3 coding DNA: TGTGCCAGCAGCTCTTACCTGGACAGACCCGGCTTC.

This clonotype was detected only a few times. The gene calls are TRBV6-2 or TRBV6-3 and TRBJ1-5; TRBD1 might be the D (5 bases). Germline CDR1 and CDR2: MNHEY and SVGEGT. The CDR3 runs 13 residues. Trimming took off 6 bases at V and 6 bases at J, with 12 bases between the two ends. In DNA, the CDR3 is TGTGCCAGCAGCAAGACAGTAAGTCAGCCCCAGCATTTT. It yields the protein CASSKTVSQPQHF.

This chain joins TRBV7-3 and TRBJ2-7, with D unclear. CDR1 SGHTA and CDR2 FQGTGA come from the germline V gene. This CDR3 has 12 residues. Trimming took 5 bases from V and 4 from J, leaving 9 bases between them. DNA of the CDR3: TGTGCCAGCAGCCATAGTAATTACGAGCAGTACGTC. Residues: CASSHSNYEQYV.

This clonotype was detected many times. The gene calls are TRBV3-1 and TRBJ2-1, with D hard to call. Germline CDR1 LGHDT, CDR2 YNNKEL (reference sequence). The CDR3 is 12 residues long. V shed 5 bases and J shed 4 bases, with 6 bases lying between them. The DNA for the CDR3 is TGTGCCAGCAGCGCCCAATACAATGAGCAGTTCTTC. Encoded protein: CASSAQYNEQFF.

The chain employs TRBV5-1 and TRBJ2-7; D may match TRBD1 or TRBD2 (5 bases each). V lost 3 bases and J lost 3, with 16 bases in between. The CDR3 totals 15 residues. The germline gives CDR1 SGHRS, CDR2 YFSETQ. CDR3 bases: TGCGCCAGCAGCTCAGCCCCGGGACCCTTCTACGAGCAGTACTTC. Amino acids: CASSSAPGPFYEQYF.

The sample holds one count of this clonotype. Written as DNA, the CDR3 is TGTGCCAGCTCACCTTCCAACGACTACGAGCAGTACGTC. The encoded protein is CASSPSNDYEQYV. V gene TRBV18 combines with J gene TRBJ2-7; D not certain. The V end was cut by 3 bases, the J end by 3 bases, with 9 bases between. Germline CDR1 and CDR2: KGHSH and LQKENI. The CDR3 spans 13 residues.

V is TRBV30 and J is TRBJ1-1, with D possibly being TRBD1 (5 bases). Germline values: CDR1 GTSNPN, CDR2 SVGIG (reference sequence). V gave up 3 bases and J gave up 1 base, with 12 bases separating them. This CDR3 has 14 residues. Here the CDR3 DNA reads TGTGCCTGGAGGAGTCCAGGGCGGAACACTGAAGCTTTCTTT. The encoded protein is CAWRSPGRNTEAFF.

This clonotype occurred a few times. V gene TRBV5-1 combines with J gene TRBJ2-1, with a tentative D call TRBD1 (5 bases). The germline V gene encodes CDR1 SGHRS and CDR2 YFSETQ. V was clipped by 2 bases and J by 4 bases, with 16 bases between them. This CDR3 region has 16 residues. The CDR3 DNA sequence: TGCGCCAGCAGCTTAACTACGGACATCGAATACAATGAGCAGTTCTTC. It is translated as CASSLTTDIEYNEQFF.

This clonotype was seen a handful of times. The chain combines TRBV7-2 with TRBJ2-5; D not certain. The CDR3 is made up of 14 amino acids. Per the germline V gene, CDR1 is SGHTA and CDR2 is FQGNSA. Trimming took off 5 bases at V and 0 bases at J, with 10 bases between the two ends. The chain's CDR3 is CASSPGANQETQYF. The CDR3 region has the DNA TGTGCCAGCAGCCCCGGCGCTAACCAAGAGACCCAGTACTTC.

This clonotype was detected many times. The rearrangement joins TRBV29-1 to TRBJ2-1; 7 bases fit TRBD1. The CDR3 contains 14 residues. The V segment lost 3 bases and the J segment 2 bases; nucleotides outside the gene matches: 4. Germline loops: CDR1 SQVTM, CDR2 ANQGSEA. In DNA form, the CDR3 reads TGCAGCGTTGAGGGTCAGGGGGCCTACAATGAGCAGTTCTTC. This sequence encodes CSVEGQGAYNEQFF.

V usage is TRBV25-1 and J usage is TRBJ1-2; possibly TRBD1 for D (5 bases). The CDR3 totals 13 residues. The V and J ends lost 8 bases and 4 bases respectively, with 14 bases between them. Germline V gene lookup returns CDR1 MGHDK and CDR2 SYGVNS. The DNA of the CDR3 is TGTGCCAGCTCCTCCGGGACGCTCTATGGCTACACCTTC. Amino acid sequence: CASSSGTLYGYTF.

The rearrangement uses TRBV20-1 and TRBJ2-5; TRBD1 is a possible D gene (6 bases). V lost 0 bases and J 3 bases, leaving 8 bases between the germline ends. CDR3 length: 13 amino acids. The V gene's germline CDR1 is DFQATT and CDR2 SNEGSKA (reference sequence). CDR3: CSARDPGEETQYF. The CDR3 DNA reads as TGCAGTGCTAGAGATCCAGGGGAAGAGACCCAGTACTTC.

This clonotype was seen at least ten times. The chain has TRBV5-4 and TRBJ2-7; unclear D gene. CDR3 length: 12 amino acids. The V end lost 7 bases, the J end lost 0 bases, and 8 bases lay between the germline ends. Looked up from germline, CDR1 is SGHNT and CDR2 is YYREEE (reference sequence). This CDR3 reads CASGPSSYEQYF. CDR3 bases: TGTGCCAGCGGGCCCAGCTCCTACGAGCAGTACTTC.

The table lists this clonotype with a few counts. The V and J genes are TRBV25-1 and TRBJ1-4; TRBD1 is a possible D gene (6 bases). Trimming shortened V by 3 bases and J by 7 bases, and 15 bases separated the two germline ends. Looked up from germline, CDR1 is MGHDK and CDR2 is SYGVNS. There are 15 residues in the CDR3. In DNA, the CDR3 is TGTGCCAGCAGTGACAGATCGGGACATCGTGAAAAACTGTTTTTT. Its translation: CASSDRSGHREKLFF.

The rearrangement joins TRBV6-6 to TRBJ2-2; no clear D. Trimming took 6 bases from V and 9 from J, leaving 11 bases between them. CDR1 is MNHNY and CDR2 is SVGAGI in the germline V gene (reference sequence). The CDR3 spans 12 residues. CDR3 in DNA: TGTGCCAGCAGGGGTGCTGGGAGGGAGCTGTTTTTT. Amino acids: CASRGAGRELFF.

This clonotype was counted a few times. The chain couples TRBV29-1 to TRBJ2-5, with D unresolved. This CDR3 contains 13 residues. With 0 bases removed from V and 5 bases from J, the gap between germline ends came to 10 bases. The germline CDR1 and CDR2 sequences are SQVTM and ANQGSEA. In DNA form, the CDR3 reads TGCAGCGTTGAAGATCGACACTCGGAGACCCAGTACTTC. Its protein product is CSVEDRHSETQYF.

The V and J genes are TRBV7-2 and TRBJ1-3, with 7 nucleotides matching TRBD1. From germline, CDR1 is SGHTA and CDR2 FQGNSA. The V gene end was trimmed by 4 bases and the J gene end by 10 bases; junction bases not matched to a gene: 7. The CDR3 is made up of 13 amino acids. Here the CDR3 DNA reads TGTGCCAGCAGCTCGGGTCCGACAGGGACCATATATTTT. This codes for CASSSGPTGTIYF.